The source of this TCR beta chain is a study of cytomegalovirus exposure and HLA in healthy donors. PCR was performed using 60 Vbeta and 13 Jbeta primers. Source study methods: In a later analysis, of roughly 83 million unique beta chains, roughly 9.9 million appeared in at least two donors. Only in-frame clones appear in the TCRdb table, and some are missing; sequencing was by immunoSEQ multiplex PCR. D and trimming come from the DNA, and the V and J calls and clone size come from that table. The repertoire holds 150,000 to 200,000 clones, over 60% seen once, with over 3% in the top ten. This receptor was taken from a male donor in good health and CMV-seronegative. Sequencing was done on a sample of PBMCs.

As DNA, the CDR3 is TGTGCCAGCAGAATAACAGGGGGCAGGAACTATGGCTACACCTTC. Its translation: CASRITGGRNYGYTF. This chain links TRBV28 with TRBJ1-2; 9 bases align to TRBD1. Germline V gene data show CDR1 as MDHEN and CDR2 as SYDVKM. CDR3 length: 15 residues. V lost 6 bases and J lost 2; bases outside the gene matches: 7.